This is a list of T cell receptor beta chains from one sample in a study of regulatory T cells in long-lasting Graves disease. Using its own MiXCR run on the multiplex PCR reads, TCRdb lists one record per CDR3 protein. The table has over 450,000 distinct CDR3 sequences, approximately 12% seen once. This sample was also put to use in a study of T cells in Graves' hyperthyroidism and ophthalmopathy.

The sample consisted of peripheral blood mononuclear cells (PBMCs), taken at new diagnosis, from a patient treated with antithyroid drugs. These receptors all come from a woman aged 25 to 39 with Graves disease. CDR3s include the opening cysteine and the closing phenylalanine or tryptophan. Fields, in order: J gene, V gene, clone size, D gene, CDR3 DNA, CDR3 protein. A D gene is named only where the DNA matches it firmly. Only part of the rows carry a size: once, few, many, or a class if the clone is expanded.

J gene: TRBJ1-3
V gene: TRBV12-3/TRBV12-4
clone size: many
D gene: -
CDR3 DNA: TGTGCCAGCACGGTTCGGACTGGAAACACCATATATTTT
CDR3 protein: CASTVRTGNTIYF

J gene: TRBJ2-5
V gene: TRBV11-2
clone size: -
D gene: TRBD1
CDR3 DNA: TGTGCCAGCAGCTCACACAGGGGCCAGGAGACCCAGTACTTC
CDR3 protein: CASSSHRGQETQYF

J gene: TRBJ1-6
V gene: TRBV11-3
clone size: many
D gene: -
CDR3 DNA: TGTGCCAGCAGCTTCGGACGGACGCCTAATTCACCCCTCCACTTT
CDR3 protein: CASSFGRTPNSPLHF

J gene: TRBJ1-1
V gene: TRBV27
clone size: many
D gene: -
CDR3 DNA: TGTGCCAGCAGTTTCGGGAAAATGAACACTGAAGCTTTCTTT
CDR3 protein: CASSFGKMNTEAFF

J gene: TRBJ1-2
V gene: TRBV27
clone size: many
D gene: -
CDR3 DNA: TGTGCCAGCAGCTCACGGGACCGAAATGGCTACACCTTC
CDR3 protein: CASSSRDRNGYTF

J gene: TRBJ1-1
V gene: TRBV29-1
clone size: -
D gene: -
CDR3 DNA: TGCAGCGTTGCCGGCTTGGGGAACACTGAAGCTTTCTTT
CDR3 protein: CSVAGLGNTEAFF

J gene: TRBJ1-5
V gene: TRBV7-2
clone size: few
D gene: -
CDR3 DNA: TGTGCCAGCAGCTTTGACAGTCGTATGGACGATCAGCCCCAGCATTTT
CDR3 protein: CASSFDSRMDDQPQHF

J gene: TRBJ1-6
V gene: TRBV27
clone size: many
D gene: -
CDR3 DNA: TGTGCCAGCAACCCCCGGGGCGGTAATTCACCCCTCCACTTT
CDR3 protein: CASNPRGGNSPLHF

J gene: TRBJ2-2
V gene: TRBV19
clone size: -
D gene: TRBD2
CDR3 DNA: TGTGCCAGTAGTTCTGGGACTAGCTTGGAGCTGTTTTTT
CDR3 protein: CASSSGTSLELFF

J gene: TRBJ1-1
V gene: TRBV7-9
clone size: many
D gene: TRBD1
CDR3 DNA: TGTGCCAGCAGCCAAGACAGGGGGGAGAACACTGAAGCTTTCTTT
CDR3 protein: CASSQDRGENTEAFF

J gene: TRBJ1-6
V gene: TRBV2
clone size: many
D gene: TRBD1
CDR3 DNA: TGTGCCAGCAGTGAAATGGGACAGGGAAGTTCACCCCTCCACTTT
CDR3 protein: CASSEMGQGSSPLHF

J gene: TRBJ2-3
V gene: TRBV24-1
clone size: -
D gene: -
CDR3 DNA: TGTGCCACCAGTGGAGGCAGTCAGCAGTATTTT
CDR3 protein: CATSGGSQQYF

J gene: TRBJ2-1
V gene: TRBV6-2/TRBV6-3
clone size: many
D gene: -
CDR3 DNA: TGTGCCAGCAGTTACTCGCATGCGGGCAATGAGCAGTTCTTC
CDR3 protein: CASSYSHAGNEQFF

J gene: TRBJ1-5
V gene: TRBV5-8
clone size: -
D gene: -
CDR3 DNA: TGTGCCAGCAGCTTGTTTCAGCCCCAGCATTTC
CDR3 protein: CASSLFQPQHF

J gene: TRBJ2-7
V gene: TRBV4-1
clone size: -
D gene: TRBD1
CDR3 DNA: TGCGCCAGCAGCCTAGAGCACAGGGGTTACGAGCAGTACTTC
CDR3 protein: CASSLEHRGYEQYF

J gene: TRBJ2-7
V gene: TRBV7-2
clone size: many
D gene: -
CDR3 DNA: TGTGCCAGCAGCTTAAGTTGGCGGGACGCCCCGTACGAGCAGTACTTC
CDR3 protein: CASSLSWRDAPYEQYF

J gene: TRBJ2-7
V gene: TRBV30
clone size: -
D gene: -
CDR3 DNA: TGTGCCTGGTCACCGGGACACATGTCCTACGAGCAGTACTTC
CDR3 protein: CAWSPGHMSYEQYF

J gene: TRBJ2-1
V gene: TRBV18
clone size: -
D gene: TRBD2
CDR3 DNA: TGTGCCAGCTCACCAGCGGGAGGGCCTTGGCCAAACGAGCAGTTCTTC
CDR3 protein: CASSPAGGPWPNEQFF

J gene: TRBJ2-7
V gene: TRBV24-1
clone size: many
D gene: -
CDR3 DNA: TGTGCCACCAGTGATCCCGCTAGCTCCTACGAGCAGTACTTC
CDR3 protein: CATSDPASSYEQYF

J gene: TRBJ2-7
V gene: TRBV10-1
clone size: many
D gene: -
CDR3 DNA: TGCGCCAGCAGTGAGTCGACTGGGGGACGGCAGTACTTC
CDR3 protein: CASSESTGGRQYF

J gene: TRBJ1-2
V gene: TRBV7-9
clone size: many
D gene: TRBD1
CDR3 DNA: TGTGCCAGCAGCTTAGACAGGGGTGGCTACACCTTC
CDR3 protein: CASSLDRGGYTF

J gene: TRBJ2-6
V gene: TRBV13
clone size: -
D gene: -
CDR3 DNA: TGTGCCAGCAGCTTACGGGGGAAGAGACCCGGGGCCAACGTCCTGACTTTC
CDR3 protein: CASSLRGKRPGANVLTF

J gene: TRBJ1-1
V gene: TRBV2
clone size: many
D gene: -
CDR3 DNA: TGTGCCAGGGGTTTCCGAGGGAACACTGAAGCTTTCTTT
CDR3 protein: CARGFRGNTEAFF

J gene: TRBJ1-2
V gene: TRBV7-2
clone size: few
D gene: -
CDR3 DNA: TGTGCCAGCAGCTTCCTAGCGGGGGGCTATGGCTACACCTTC
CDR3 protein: CASSFLAGGYGYTF

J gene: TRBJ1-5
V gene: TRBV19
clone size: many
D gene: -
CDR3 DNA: TGTGCCAGTACCATAACAGCGGTGGGTCAGCCCCAGCATTTT
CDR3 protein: CASTITAVGQPQHF

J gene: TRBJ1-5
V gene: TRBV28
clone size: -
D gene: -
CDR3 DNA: TGTGCCAACAGTTTACCTCCCTTGCCCCAGCATTTT
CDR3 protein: CANSLPPLPQHF

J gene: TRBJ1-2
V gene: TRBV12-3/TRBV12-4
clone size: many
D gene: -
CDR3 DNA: TGTGCCAGCAGTTCCCATGGCTCTTCTGGGGGCTACACCTTC
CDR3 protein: CASSSHGSSGGYTF

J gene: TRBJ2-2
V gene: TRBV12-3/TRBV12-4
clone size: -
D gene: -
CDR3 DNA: TGTGCCAGCAGCCTACGCCCAACCCGAGGGACCGGGGAGCTGTTTTTT
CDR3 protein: CASSLRPTRGTGELFF

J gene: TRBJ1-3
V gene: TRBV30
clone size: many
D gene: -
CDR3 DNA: TGTGCCTGGAGTGGGGGTGGAAACACCATATATTTT
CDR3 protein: CAWSGGGNTIYF